The rows below give T cell receptor beta chains drawn from one sample of a study of blood T cell repertoires in COVID-19. Clones were read by immunoSEQ multiplex PCR, and TCRdb kept only the in-frame ones, dropping some. The sample lists roughly 130,000 clones; 86% were seen once. Source material: peripheral blood. Receptor source: a middle-aged man with acute or convalescent COVID-19. Both conserved end residues are part of each CDR3. The D gene is left open where the match is weak. Some rows have no size entry. The others give once, few or many, or a class for an expanded clone.

>TRBJ2-1|NA|NA|TRBV2
TGTGCCAGCAGTGAGACTAGCTCCTACAATGAGCAGTTCTTC
CASSETSSYNEQFF
>TRBJ2-3|NA|TRBD2|TRBV20-1
TGCAGTAGCGGGATGGCAGATACGCAGTATTTT
CSSGMADTQYF
>TRBJ2-3|NA|TRBD1|TRBV7-2
TGTGCCAGCAGCTTAATGGTCAGGGGGCCCATCACAGATACGCAGTATTTT
CASSLMVRGPITDTQYF
>TRBJ2-2|NA|NA|TRBV19
TGTGCCAGTAGTTCCGGGGGATCAAACACCGGGGAGCTGTTTTTT
CASSSGGSNTGELFF
>TRBJ2-1|once|NA|TRBV9
TGTGCCAGCAGCGGTTCGTTGAGAGGTCAGTTCTTC
CASSGSLRGQFF
>TRBJ2-4|NA|NA|TRBV7-9
TGTGCCAGCAGCTTAGTACTAGCAGGAAACATTCAGTACTTC
CASSLVLAGNIQYF
>TRBJ2-2|NA|NA|TRBV5-6
TGTGCCAGCAGCTTGGAGGTTGGCAGGCGAAGAGGGGAGCTGTTTTTT
CASSLEVGRRRGELFF
>TRBJ1-1|NA|TRBD1|TRBV18
TGTGCCAGCTCACCACCGCAGGGGGCGGAAGCTTTCTTT
CASSPPQGAEAFF
>TRBJ1-4|once|NA|TRBV7-9
TGTGCCAGCGGCAAAGACGGGAATGAAAAACTGTTTTTT
CASGKDGNEKLFF
>TRBJ1-5|few|NA|TRBV3-1/TRBV3-2
TGTGCCAGCAGCCAAGGGAGGGGTAATCAGCCCCAGCATTTT
CASSQGRGNQPQHF
>TRBJ2-7|NA|TRBD2|TRBV4-3
TGCGCCAGCAGCCAAGATACGAGCGGGGGGGCCGATGAGCAGTACTTC
CASSQDTSGGADEQYF
>TRBJ2-5|NA|NA|TRBV25-1
TGTGCCAGCAGTCCACGAGGAGGGGGCTTTGAGACCCAGTACTTC
CASSPRGGGFETQYF
>TRBJ2-1|NA|NA|TRBV4-1
TGCGCCAGCAGCCAAGAAGGAGGAGAAGGATCTCAGTTCTTC
CASSQEGGEGSQFF
>TRBJ1-6|few|NA|TRBV19
TGTGCCAGTAGTTGGCGGGGACCACCCTATAATTCACCCCTCCACTTT
CASSWRGPPYNSPLHF
>TRBJ1-2|NA|TRBD1|TRBV4-3
TGCGCCAGCAGCCAAGACAGGGGGTTTAACTATGGCTACACCTTC
CASSQDRGFNYGYTF
>TRBJ2-3|NA|TRBD2|TRBV9
TGTGCCAGCAGCTTTTCTAGCGGGGGATTAAGAAAGATCCGCCAAGATACGCAGTATTTT
CASSFSSGGLRKIRQDTQYF
>TRBJ1-1|NA|NA|TRBV23-1
TGCGCCAGCAGTCAAAGGGGCGCGGTTCTTGTGAACACTGAAGCTTTCTTT
CASSQRGAVLVNTEAFF
>TRBJ2-2|NA|NA|TRBV2
TGTGCCAGCAGTGAAGGGTCCACGGGGGACGCGAACACCGGGGAGCTGTTTTTT
CASSEGSTGDANTGELFF
>TRBJ1-2|few|NA|TRBV3-1/TRBV3-2
TGTGCCAGCAGCCAAGATCGCGGTTTGTACGGCTACACCTTC
CASSQDRGLYGYTF
>TRBJ2-7|NA|NA|TRBV18
TGTGCCAGCTCGGCTGGGACACTTGGGGGATACGAGCAGTACTTC
CASSAGTLGGYEQYF
>TRBJ2-2|NA|NA|TRBV9
TGTGCCAGCACCCCTAGGGGGGGGCCCCAAACCGGGGAGCTGTTTTTT
CASTPRGGPQTGELFF
>TRBJ2-3|NA|NA|TRBV7-8
TGTGCCAGCAGACGAGCTGCTCGGGACACTCATCCCCCAGATACGCAGTATTTT
CASRRAARDTHPPDTQYF
>TRBJ1-4|NA|TRBD1|TRBV5-1
TGCGCCAGCAGCCAGGAAACAGGGGGAAAACTGTTTTTT
CASSQETGGKLFF
>TRBJ1-6|few|NA|TRBV5-1
TGCGCCAGCAGCTTGGACGGCAGGGTGCAGTCACCCCTCCACTTT
CASSLDGRVQSPLHF
>TRBJ2-3|NA|NA|TRBV6-5
TGTGTTACTCTCGGGGACTTCACAGATACGCAGTATTTT
CVTLGDFTDTQYF
>TRBJ1-1|NA|NA|TRBV21-1
TGTGCCAGCAGCAATCCTCCGAACACTGAAGCTTTCTTT
CASSNPPNTEAFF
>TRBJ1-2|NA|NA|TRBV5-6
TGTGCCAGCAGCTTAATCGGGGGTTCTAACTATGGCTACACCTTC
CASSLIGGSNYGYTF
>TRBJ1-1|few|NA|TRBV27
TGTGCCAGCAGTTTCTCAGGGTTGGGCACTGAAGCTTTCTTT
CASSFSGLGTEAFF
>TRBJ1-1|NA|NA|TRBV6-5
TGTGCCAGCAGTTACGCCGGACAAAAGAACACTGAAGCTTTCTTT
CASSYAGQKNTEAFF
>TRBJ2-2|NA|TRBD1|TRBV15
TGTGCCACCAGCAGGTGGACAGGGAACACCGGGGAGCTGTTTTTT
CATSRWTGNTGELFF
>TRBJ1-1|NA|NA|TRBV4-1
TGCGCCAGCAGCCAAGAGGAGGCAGGCAGGTTGAACACTGAAGCTTTCTTT
CASSQEEAGRLNTEAFF
>TRBJ1-5|few|TRBD1|TRBV5-6
TGTGCCAGCAGTTTTACAGGGGTCAATCAGCCCCAGCATTTT
CASSFTGVNQPQHF
>TRBJ2-4|NA|NA|TRBV3-1/TRBV3-2
TGTGCCAGCAGCCCGGGATTCAAAAACATTCAGTACTTC
CASSPGFKNIQYF
>TRBJ2-3|once|TRBD1|TRBV18
TGTGCCAGCTCCCCCGGGACAGGAGCAGATACGCAGTATTTT
CASSPGTGADTQYF
>TRBJ2-2|NA|TRBD1|TRBV6-6
TGTGCCAGCAGTTTCAGGGGGCGAGGCACCGGGGAGCTGTTTTTT
CASSFRGRGTGELFF
>TRBJ2-1|NA|NA|TRBV19
TGTGCCAGTAGCGGGATCTACAATGAGCAGTTCTTC
CASSGIYNEQFF
>TRBJ1-1|NA|NA|TRBV11-3
TGTGCCAGCAGCTTAGGTTTCGGGGACACTGAAGCTTTCTTT
CASSLGFGDTEAFF
>TRBJ2-7|NA|NA|TRBV18
TGTGCCAGCTCAGGAGAAATGCTTGCTTACGAGCAGTACTTC
CASSGEMLAYEQYF
>TRBJ1-1|NA|NA|TRBV6-2/TRBV6-3
TGTGCCAGCAGTTACTCGAAATTGCGGCGTGAAGCTTTCTTT
CASSYSKLRREAFF
>TRBJ1-2|NA|TRBD1|TRBV10-3
TGTGCCATCAACCCGGACAGGGAGGACGGCTACACCTTC
CAINPDREDGYTF
>TRBJ2-5|NA|NA|TRBV6-5
TGTGCCAGCAGTTTTAGTAGGGGCCAAGAGACCCAGTACTTC
CASSFSRGQETQYF
>TRBJ2-7|once|TRBD1|TRBV6-5
TGTGCCAGCAGTTACACGGCCGGGACAGGGGGCTACGAGCAGTACTTC
CASSYTAGTGGYEQYF
>TRBJ1-5|NA|NA|TRBV18
TGTGCCAGCTCACTCCAGGGGCCCAATCAGCCCCAGCATTTT
CASSLQGPNQPQHF
>TRBJ1-1|once|NA|TRBV3-1/TRBV3-2
TGTGCCAGCAGCCCTTCCCCTGACAGGCAAGCTTTCTTT
CASSPSPDRQAFF
>TRBJ2-3|NA|TRBD2|TRBV19
TGTGCCAGTAAAGACGGGAGGTTAAGCACAGATACGCAGTATTTT
CASKDGRLSTDTQYF
>TRBJ1-3|once|NA|TRBV2
TGTGCCAGCAGTGAAGTCGGACACGGATCTGGAAACACCATATATTTT
CASSEVGHGSGNTIYF
>TRBJ2-1|NA|TRBD2|TRBV6-7
TGTGCCAGCAGTTATTCGGGGGGACCTTACAATGAGCAGTTCTTC
CASSYSGGPYNEQFF
>TRBJ2-3|NA|TRBD2|TRBV6-2/TRBV6-3
TGTGCCAGCAGCCCAAAACCGGGACTAGCGGGGGGGCGCACAGATACGCAGTATTTT
CASSPKPGLAGGRTDTQYF
>TRBJ2-5|once|TRBD2|TRBV6-5
TGTGCCAGCCGTTGGACGGGAGGGTCGGGAGAGACCCAGTACTTC
CASRWTGGSGETQYF
>TRBJ2-7|NA|TRBD1|TRBV19
TGTGCCAGTAGCTCGGGACAGTCCTACGAGCAGTACTTC
CASSSGQSYEQYF
>TRBJ1-5|NA|NA|TRBV30
TGTGCCTGGAGTAAAGGGGCCAATCAGCCCCAGCATTTT
CAWSKGANQPQHF
>TRBJ1-1|NA|TRBD1|TRBV7-9
TGTGCCAGCAGCTCCCCGGGACAGCGGAACACTGAAGCTTTCTTT
CASSSPGQRNTEAFF
>TRBJ2-1|NA|TRBD1|TRBV9
TGTGCCAGCAGCGTAGACAGGGGGCTCAACAATGAGCAGTTCTTC
CASSVDRGLNNEQFF
>TRBJ1-5|NA|NA|TRBV2
TGTGCCAGCAGCGAAAGCGGAGGCAATCAGCCCCAGCATTTT
CASSESGGNQPQHF
>TRBJ2-3|NA|TRBD2|TRBV5-1
TGCGCCAGCAGCTTGGGTACGGGAGGGCCGTTGGATACGCAGTATTTT
CASSLGTGGPLDTQYF
>TRBJ2-1|NA|NA|TRBV3-1/TRBV3-2
TGTGCCAGCAGCCAAGTGGAGGACAATGAGCAGTTCTTC
CASSQVEDNEQFF
>TRBJ2-7|NA|TRBD2|TRBV2
TGTGCCAGCAGACGACTAGCGGGAGGTGCCTACGAGCAGTACTTC
CASRRLAGGAYEQYF
>TRBJ1-1|NA|NA|TRBV6-5
TGTGCCAGCCTACTAGTGGACACTGAAGCTTTCTTT
CASLLVDTEAFF
>TRBJ1-3|NA|NA|TRBV5-1
TGCGCCAGCAGCGGGAGCTCTGGAAACACCATATATTTT
CASSGSSGNTIYF
>TRBJ1-5|NA|NA|TRBV11-2
TGTGCCAGCAGCTTAGACGGGGGTTCGGGGCAGCCCCAGCATTTT
CASSLDGGSGQPQHF